Listed below are T cell receptor beta chains from one sample, sequenced in a study of CD8 T cells in ankylosing spondylitis. Via MiXCR, TCRdb re-called the 5' RACE reads, giving one row per CDR3 protein. The data hold almost 400,000 distinct CDR3 sequences, with 20% to 25% observed a single time. Sequencing was carried out using blood, either unsorted or a sorted T cell fraction (not recorded which). The receptors shown here come from a male donor with ankylosing spondylitis. Each CDR3 is given with its conserved first and last residue. A D gene is named only where the DNA matches it firmly. Some rows have no size entry. The others give once, few or many, or a class for an expanded clone.

j_call | d_call | clone_size | v_call | cdr3_nt | cdr3_aa
TRBJ1-5 | - | - | TRBV6-1 | TGTGCCAGCAGTGAAGAGGTCAATCAGCCCCAGCATTTT | CASSEEVNQPQHF
TRBJ2-5 | TRBD2 | few | TRBV18 | TGTGCCAGCTCACAAAACGGACTAGCGGGAGGTGAGACCCAGTACTTC | CASSQNGLAGGETQYF
TRBJ1-2 | TRBD1 | few | TRBV4-3 | TGCGCCAGCAGCCAGAATCCGGGACAGAGCTATGGCTACACCTTC | CASSQNPGQSYGYTF
TRBJ1-5 | - | few | TRBV2 | TGTGCCAGCAGGGCACTGAATCAGCCCCAGCATTTT | CASRALNQPQHF
TRBJ2-2 | TRBD2 | - | TRBV20-1 | TGCAGTGGTCAGACTAGCGGGAGTTACACCGGGGAGCTGTTTTTT | CSGQTSGSYTGELFF
TRBJ2-3 | TRBD2 | few | TRBV4-3 | TGCGCCAGCAGCCAATTTGGACTAGCGGGGGGGGCCGGAGATACGCAGTATTTT | CASSQFGLAGGAGDTQYF
TRBJ2-1 | - | few | TRBV29-1 | TGCAGCGTGAGAACGGGCGGGGGCAGCTCCTACAATGAGCAGTTCTTC | CSVRTGGGSSYNEQFF
TRBJ1-1 | TRBD1 | - | TRBV10-3 | TGTGCCAACCGGGACAGGGTCGACACTGAAGCTTTCTTT | CANRDRVDTEAFF
TRBJ2-1 | - | - | TRBV11-3 | TGTGCCAGCAGCTTAGATCGGGACTCCTACAATGAGCAGTTCTTC | CASSLDRDSYNEQFF
TRBJ2-1 | - | - | TRBV18 | TGTGCCAGCTCACCAACGACTAGGATGGAAGGCGAGCAGTTCTTC | CASSPTTRMEGEQFF
TRBJ2-5 | TRBD2 | few | TRBV6-2/TRBV6-3 | TGTGCCAGCAGTTTTAGCGGGGGGCACGGAGAGACCCAGTACTTC | CASSFSGGHGETQYF
TRBJ2-2 | - | many | TRBV18 | TGTGCCAGCTCACCAGTCGGGGAGCTGTTTTTT | CASSPVGELFF
TRBJ2-5 | TRBD2 | few | TRBV4-2 | TGTGCCAGCAGCCAACCAACTAGCGGCCAAGAGACCCAGTACTTC | CASSQPTSGQETQYF
TRBJ1-5 | - | many | TRBV29-1 | TGCAGCGTTGGCGAGGGGCTCTTGGGCAATCAGCCCCAGCATTTT | CSVGEGLLGNQPQHF
TRBJ2-7 | - | - | TRBV2 | TGTGCCAGCAGGCAGGGATCCGAGCAGTACTTC | CASRQGSEQYF
TRBJ2-2 | - | - | TRBV6-2/TRBV6-3 | TGTGCCAGCTGGGACGGGACGGCGAACACCGGGGAGCTGTTTTTT | CASWDGTANTGELFF
TRBJ2-6 | - | - | TRBV12-3/TRBV12-4 | TGTGCCAGCAGTTGGTCGAGTGCTCCGGATGGGGCCAACGTCCTGACTTTC | CASSWSSAPDGANVLTF
TRBJ2-1 | - | - | TRBV20-1 | TGCAGTGCGACTCGGGATCCTCGGGCCTACAATGAGCAGTTCTTC | CSATRDPRAYNEQFF
TRBJ1-4 | - | - | TRBV4-1 | TGCGCCAGCAGCCAAGTAGCTAGGGGACGGCTTAATGAAAAACTGTTTTTT | CASSQVARGRLNEKLFF
TRBJ2-5 | TRBD2 | few | TRBV18 | TGTGCCAGCTCACAGGGGACTAGCGGGAGTGAAGAGACCCAGTACTTC | CASSQGTSGSEETQYF
TRBJ2-3 | - | few | TRBV7-6 | TGTGCCAGCAGCTTAATAGCAGACCCAAGGGGGGATACGCAGTATTTT | CASSLIADPRGDTQYF
TRBJ2-7 | - | - | TRBV7-9 | TGTGCCAGCAGCCCCCTCCCACGGGCTTCCTACGAGCAGTACTTC | CASSPLPRASYEQYF
TRBJ2-5 | - | - | TRBV5-1 | TGCGCCAGCAGCCAAGGACCAGAGCAAGAGACCCAGTACTTC | CASSQGPEQETQYF
TRBJ2-1 | - | - | TRBV5-5 | TGTGCCAGCAGCCCAGGACTCCCCCATGAGCAGTTCTTC | CASSPGLPHEQFF
TRBJ2-1 | - | many | TRBV2 | TGTGCCAGCTACGACGTGGGCCTAAACTCCTTCTTC | CASYDVGLNSFF
TRBJ2-3 | - | many | TRBV20-1 | TGCAGTGTCGGGTTGCGGAGGGGTGAAGATACGCAGTATTTT | CSVGLRRGEDTQYF
TRBJ2-7 | TRBD2 | - | TRBV3-1 | TGTGCCAGCAGCCAAGGGCGGGAGGGCGAGCAGTACTTC | CASSQGREGEQYF
TRBJ2-7 | TRBD1 | - | TRBV18 | TGTGCCAGCTCACCACCGAGGGGGAAGGGGGCTTACGAGCAGTACTTC | CASSPPRGKGAYEQYF
TRBJ1-5 | - | - | TRBV20-1 | TGCAGTGCTAGTGCTGGGGGCAATCAGCCCCAGCATTTT | CSASAGGNQPQHF
TRBJ2-7 | - | few | TRBV20-1 | TGCAGTGCGCGTAGTTTACCGCGCAACTACGAGCAGTACTTC | CSARSLPRNYEQYF
TRBJ2-6 | - | - | TRBV12-3/TRBV12-4 | TGTGCCAGCAGTTTTCGGTCTGGGGCCAACGTCCTGACTTTC | CASSFRSGANVLTF
TRBJ2-3 | - | few | TRBV24-1 | TGTGCCACCAGTGATCCAGCGGCTTCTAGCACAGATACGCAGTATTTT | CATSDPAASSTDTQYF
TRBJ2-7 | TRBD2 | few | TRBV7-3 | TGTGCCAGCAGCCCAGGACTAGCGGGGCCCACCGAGCAGTACTTC | CASSPGLAGPTEQYF
TRBJ2-2 | - | - | TRBV2 | TGTGCCAGCAGTGAACTGGTCGGAACGAACACCGGGGAGCTGTTTTTT | CASSELVGTNTGELFF
TRBJ2-3 | TRBD1 | - | TRBV5-1 | TGCGCCAGCAGCATATCCGGGACAGTACCAGATACGCAGTATTTT | CASSISGTVPDTQYF
TRBJ2-7 | TRBD2 | - | TRBV7-8 | TGTGCCAGCAGCTTAAGCGGGGGCAGGACTAGCAGCTACGAGCAGTACTTC | CASSLSGGRTSSYEQYF
TRBJ2-7 | - | - | TRBV7-9 | TGTGCCAGCAGCTTTCACGGACTAACCTACGAGCAGTACTTC | CASSFHGLTYEQYF
TRBJ2-2 | - | - | TRBV7-2 | TGTGCCAGCAGCTATGGATCCACCGGGGAGCTGTTTTTT | CASSYGSTGELFF
TRBJ2-2 | - | - | TRBV7-7 | TGTGCTAGCAGCTTCAAAGGGGGCGGGGAGCTGTTTTTT | CASSFKGGGELFF
TRBJ2-1 | TRBD2 | - | TRBV7-3 | TGTGCCAGCAGCTCCTTCTCCCTACTAGCGCAATCCTACAATGAGCAGTTCTTC | CASSSFSLLAQSYNEQFF
TRBJ2-7 | - | - | TRBV7-2 | TGTGCCAGCAGCCTTCGCGCGGGTCGCTACGAGCAGTACTTC | CASSLRAGRYEQYF
TRBJ2-3 | TRBD1 | - | TRBV29-1 | TGCAGCGTTGGTGGTGGGACAGGAGGCACAGATACGCAGTATTTT | CSVGGGTGGTDTQYF
TRBJ1-5 | - | - | TRBV12-3/TRBV12-4 | TGTGCCAGCAAAGGAGGGGGTAGGGAGCCCCAGCATTTT | CASKGGGREPQHF
TRBJ2-1 | - | few | TRBV5-1 | TGCGCCAGCAGCTTGGGTCTGCCCAATTCCTACAATGAGCAGTTCTTC | CASSLGLPNSYNEQFF
TRBJ1-3 | TRBD1 | - | TRBV29-1 | TGCAGCGTTGCAGGGACAGCTGGAAACACCATATATTTT | CSVAGTAGNTIYF